The following is a T cell receptor beta chain sequence with its context. This entry comes from a study of control samples from healthy donors and cancer patients. Libraries were prepared by immunoSEQ multiplex PCR; TCRdb keeps only in-frame clonotypes and omits some of them. Of 100,000 to 150,000 clones listed, roughly 92% were seen once; the top ten hold less than 7%. CDR3 length: 13 amino acids. Trimming took 0 bases from V and 13 from J, leaving 10 bases between them. Germline CDR1 reads LGHDT; CDR2 reads YNNKEL (reference sequence). The sequence came from a man between 18 and 35 years old in good health. What was sequenced was blood. The rearrangement joins TRBV3-1 (or the pseudogene TRBV3-2) to TRBJ1-6; D gene unclear. CDR3 DNA sequence: TGTGCCAGCAGCCAAGATTGGGGAATGCCCCTCCACTTT. As protein: CASSQDWGMPLHF.